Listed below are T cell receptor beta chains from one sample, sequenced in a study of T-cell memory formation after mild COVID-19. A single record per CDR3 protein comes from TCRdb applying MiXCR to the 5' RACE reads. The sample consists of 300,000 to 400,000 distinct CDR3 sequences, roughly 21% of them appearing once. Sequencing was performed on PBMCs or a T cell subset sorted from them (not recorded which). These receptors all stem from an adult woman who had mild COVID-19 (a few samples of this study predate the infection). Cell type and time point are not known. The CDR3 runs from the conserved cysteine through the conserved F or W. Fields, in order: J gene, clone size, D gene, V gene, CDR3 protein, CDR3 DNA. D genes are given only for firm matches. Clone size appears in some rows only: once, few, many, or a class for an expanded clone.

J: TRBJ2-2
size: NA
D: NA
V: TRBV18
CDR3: CASSPWREGELFF
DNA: TGTGCCAGCTCACCATGGCGGGAAGGGGAGCTGTTTTTT

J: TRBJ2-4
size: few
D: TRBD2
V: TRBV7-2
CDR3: CASSLTPWTSGINNIQYF
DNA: TGTGCCAGCAGCTTAACCCCTTGGACTAGCGGGATAAACAACATTCAGTACTTC

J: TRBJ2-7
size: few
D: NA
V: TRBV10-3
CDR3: CAISESTGYEQYF
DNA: TGTGCCATCAGTGAGTCGACCGGCTACGAGCAGTACTTC

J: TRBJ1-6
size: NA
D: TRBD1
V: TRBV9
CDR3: CASSPRGAIGNSPLHF
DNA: TGTGCCAGCAGCCCCAGGGGGGCAATAGGAAATTCACCCCTCCACTTT

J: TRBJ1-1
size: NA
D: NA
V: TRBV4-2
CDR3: CASSQDSWGMAFF
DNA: TGTGCCAGCAGCCAAGATTCATGGGGGATGGCTTTCTTT

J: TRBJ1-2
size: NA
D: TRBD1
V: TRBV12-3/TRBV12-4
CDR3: CASSYGQGYYGYTF
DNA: TGTGCCAGCAGTTACGGACAGGGTTACTATGGCTACACCTTC

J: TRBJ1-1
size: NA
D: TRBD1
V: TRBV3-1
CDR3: CASSQGRSGGAFF
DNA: TGTGCCAGCAGCCAAGGGCGGTCAGGGGGAGCTTTCTTT

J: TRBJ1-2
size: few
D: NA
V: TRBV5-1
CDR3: CASNRDGANYGYTF
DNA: TGCGCCAGCAACCGGGACGGAGCTAACTATGGCTACACCTTC

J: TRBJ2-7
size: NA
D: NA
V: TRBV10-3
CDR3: CAISETVRVYEQYF
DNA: TGTGCCATCAGTGAGACGGTCAGGGTCTACGAGCAGTACTTC

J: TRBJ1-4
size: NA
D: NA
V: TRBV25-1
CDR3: CASRINEKLFF
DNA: TGTGCCAGCAGGATAAATGAAAAACTGTTTTTT

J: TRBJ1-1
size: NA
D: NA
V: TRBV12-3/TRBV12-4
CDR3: CASSLRQGRTEAFF
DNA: TGTGCCAGCAGTTTAAGGCAGGGGCGCACTGAAGCTTTCTTT

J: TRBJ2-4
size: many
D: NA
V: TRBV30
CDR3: CAWSGQTPYIQYF
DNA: TGTGCCTGGAGTGGACAGACGCCCTACATTCAGTACTTC

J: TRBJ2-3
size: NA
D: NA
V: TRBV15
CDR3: CATSRDGGATDTQYF
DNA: TGTGCCACCAGCAGAGATGGGGGGGCGACAGATACGCAGTATTTT

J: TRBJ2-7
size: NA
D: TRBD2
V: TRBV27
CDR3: CASILQAGGRFQQYF
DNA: TGTGCCAGCATACTACAAGCGGGAGGGCGATTTCAGCAGTACTTC

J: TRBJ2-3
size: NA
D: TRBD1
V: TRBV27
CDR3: CASSLAGQGTPYTQYF
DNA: TGTGCCAGCAGTTTAGCGGGACAGGGGACCCCCTATACGCAGTATTTT

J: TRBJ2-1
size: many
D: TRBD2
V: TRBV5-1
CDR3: CASSFGRGDPYLEQFF
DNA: TGCGCCAGCAGCTTTGGGCGGGGGGACCCTTATTTAGAGCAGTTCTTC

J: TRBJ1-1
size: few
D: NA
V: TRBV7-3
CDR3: CASSLRAGDTEAFF
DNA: TGTGCCAGCAGCCTGAGGGCAGGGGACACTGAAGCTTTCTTT

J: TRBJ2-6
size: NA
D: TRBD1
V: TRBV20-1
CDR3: CSARAKGAGANVLTF
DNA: TGCAGTGCTAGAGCCAAGGGGGCGGGGGCCAACGTCCTGACTTTC

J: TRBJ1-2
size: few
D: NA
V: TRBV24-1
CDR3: CATSDPGANYGYTF
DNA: TGTGCCACCAGTGATCCGGGGGCCAACTATGGCTACACCTTC

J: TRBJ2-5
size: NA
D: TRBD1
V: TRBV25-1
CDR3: CASEHRGRGYMDQETQYF
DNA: TGTGCCAGCGAACACAGGGGGAGAGGGTACATGGACCAAGAGACCCAGTACTTC

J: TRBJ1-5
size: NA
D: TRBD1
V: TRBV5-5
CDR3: CASSLAPGGNNQPQHF
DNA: TGTGCCAGCAGCTTGGCTCCAGGGGGGAACAATCAGCCCCAGCATTTT

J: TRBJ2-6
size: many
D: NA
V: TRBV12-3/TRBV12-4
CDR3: CASTLTESGANVLTF
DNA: TGTGCCAGCACCCTAACGGAGTCTGGGGCCAACGTCCTGACTTTC

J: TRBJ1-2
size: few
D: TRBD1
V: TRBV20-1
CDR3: CSATSGQINYGYTF
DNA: TGCAGTGCTACTTCGGGACAGATTAACTATGGCTACACCTTC

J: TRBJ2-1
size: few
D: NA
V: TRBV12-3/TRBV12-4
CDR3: CASRLAFDNEQFF
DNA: TGTGCCAGCAGGCTAGCGTTCGACAATGAGCAGTTCTTC

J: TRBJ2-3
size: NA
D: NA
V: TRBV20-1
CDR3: CSAWPLRSTDTQYF
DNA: TGCAGTGCTTGGCCCCTTAGGAGCACAGATACGCAGTATTTT

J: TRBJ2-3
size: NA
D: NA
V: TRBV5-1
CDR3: CASSLVCMAGTDTQYF
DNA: TGCGCCAGCAGCTTGGTGTGTATGGCAGGGACAGATACGCAGTATTTT

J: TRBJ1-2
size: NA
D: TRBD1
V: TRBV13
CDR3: CASSFPGTGLVGGYTF
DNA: TGTGCCAGCAGCTTCCCCGGGACAGGGCTGGTAGGTGGCTACACCTTC

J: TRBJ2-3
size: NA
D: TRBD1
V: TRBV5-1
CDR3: CASSPTLRRPDRVPMNTQYF
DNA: TGCGCCAGCAGCCCCACCCTTAGGCGACCGGACAGGGTTCCAATGAATACGCAGTATTTT

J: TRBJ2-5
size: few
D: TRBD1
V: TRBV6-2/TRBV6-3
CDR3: CASSPDRVQETQYF
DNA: TGTGCCAGCAGCCCCGACAGGGTGCAAGAGACCCAGTACTTC

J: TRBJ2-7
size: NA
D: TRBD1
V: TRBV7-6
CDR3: CASSYDGQGSYEQYF
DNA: TGTGCCAGCAGCTACGACGGACAGGGGTCCTACGAGCAGTACTTC

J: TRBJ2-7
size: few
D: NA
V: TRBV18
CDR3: CASSSEYEQYF
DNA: TGTGCCAGCTCAAGCGAATACGAGCAGTACTTC

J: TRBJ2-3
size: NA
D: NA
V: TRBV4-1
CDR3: CASSSEGISDTQYF
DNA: TGCGCCAGCAGCTCGGAGGGAATCTCAGATACGCAGTATTTT

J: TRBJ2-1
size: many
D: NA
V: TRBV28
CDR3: CASSSSNEQFF
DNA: TGTGCCAGCAGTTCAAGCAATGAGCAGTTCTTC

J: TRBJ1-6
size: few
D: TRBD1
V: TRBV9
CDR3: CASSVGGTGERSPLHF
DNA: TGTGCCAGCAGCGTAGGGGGGACAGGGGAGAGGTCACCCCTCCACTTT

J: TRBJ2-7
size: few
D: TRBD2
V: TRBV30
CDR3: CAWSGSSRSGSGSYEQYF
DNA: TGTGCCTGGAGTGGATCCTCCCGTAGCGGGAGCGGCTCCTACGAGCAGTACTTC

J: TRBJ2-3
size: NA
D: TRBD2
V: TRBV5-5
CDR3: CASSFSGSGTTTDTQYF
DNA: TGTGCCAGCAGCTTTTCGGGTAGCGGGACTACCACAGATACGCAGTATTTT

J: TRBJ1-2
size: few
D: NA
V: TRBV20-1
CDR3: CSALSPINYGYTF
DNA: TGCAGTGCTTTATCACCCATTAACTATGGCTACACCTTC

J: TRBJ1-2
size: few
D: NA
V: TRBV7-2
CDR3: CASSKTQKAGYGYTF
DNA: TGTGCCAGCAGCAAAACACAGAAGGCAGGGTATGGCTACACCTTC

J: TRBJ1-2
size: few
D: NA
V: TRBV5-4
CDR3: CASSPSPGHGYTF
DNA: TGTGCCAGCAGCCCCTCCCCTGGCCATGGCTACACCTTC

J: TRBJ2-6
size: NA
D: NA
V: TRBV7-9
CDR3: CASSLGGGYGANVLTF
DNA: TGTGCCAGCAGCTTAGGAGGGGGTTATGGGGCCAACGTCCTGACTTTC

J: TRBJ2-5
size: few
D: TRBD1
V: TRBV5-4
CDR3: CASSLGQGRETQYF
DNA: TGTGCCAGCAGCTTGGGACAGGGTCGAGAGACCCAGTACTTC

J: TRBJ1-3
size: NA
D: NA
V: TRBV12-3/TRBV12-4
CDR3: CASSLQDSSGNTIYF
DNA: TGTGCCAGCAGTTTACAAGATTCTTCTGGAAACACCATATATTTT

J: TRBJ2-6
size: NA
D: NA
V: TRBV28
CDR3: CASSATGLPGANVLTF
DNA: TGTGCCAGCAGTGCCACAGGATTACCTGGGGCCAACGTCCTGACTTTC

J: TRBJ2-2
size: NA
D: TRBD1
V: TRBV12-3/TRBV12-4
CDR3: CASSRQGSGGELFF
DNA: TGTGCCAGCAGCCGACAGGGGAGTGGCGGGGAGCTGTTTTTT

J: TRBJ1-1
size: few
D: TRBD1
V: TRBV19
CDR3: CASRRDRLNTEAFF
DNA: TGTGCCAGTAGGCGGGACAGGCTGAACACTGAAGCTTTCTTT

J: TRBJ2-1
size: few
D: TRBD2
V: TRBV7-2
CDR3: CASSLAPTSGSYNEQFF
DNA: TGTGCCAGCAGCTTAGCCCCGACTAGCGGGAGCTACAATGAGCAGTTCTTC

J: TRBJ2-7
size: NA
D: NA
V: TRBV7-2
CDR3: CASNPTTGTYEQYF
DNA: TGTGCCAGCAACCCTACGACGGGGACCTACGAGCAGTACTTC

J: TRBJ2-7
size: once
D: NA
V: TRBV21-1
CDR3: CASSKRRYEQYF
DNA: TGTGCCAGCAGCAAAAGGCGGTACGAGCAGTACTTC

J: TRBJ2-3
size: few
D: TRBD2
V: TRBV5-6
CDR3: CASSFLAGEISSTDTQYF
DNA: TGTGCCAGCAGCTTCCTAGCGGGGGAGATCTCTAGCACAGATACGCAGTATTTT

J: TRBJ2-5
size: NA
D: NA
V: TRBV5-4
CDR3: CASSLAGANQETQYF
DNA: TGTGCCAGCAGCTTGGCGGGTGCAAACCAAGAGACCCAGTACTTC

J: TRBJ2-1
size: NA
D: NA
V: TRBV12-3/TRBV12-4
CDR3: CASSWGHPEVDEQFF
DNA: TGTGCCAGCAGTTGGGGACACCCTGAAGTTGATGAGCAGTTCTTC